What follows are 25 T cell receptor beta chains derived from one specimen sequenced in a study of cytomegalovirus exposure and HLA in healthy donors. PCR involved 60 Vbeta and 13 Jbeta primers. This table comes from immunoSEQ multiplex PCR, and its TCRdb copy is limited to in-frame clones, with some not included. The sample lists a few hundred thousand clones, about 80% occurring once. Material for sequencing was PBMCs. The receptors shown here come from a woman aged 60-70 years in good health and CMV-seropositive.

The V call is TRBV7-9, the J call TRBJ2-1; D call uncertain. The CDR3 runs to 14 residues. V was pared by 1 base and J by 4 bases, with 8 bases between. Germline V lookup: CDR1 SEHNR, CDR2 FQNEAQ (reference sequence). The chain's CDR3 is CASSLGADYNEQFF. In DNA, the CDR3 is TGTGCCAGCAGCTTAGGGGCAGATTACAATGAGCAGTTCTTC.

The rearrangement links TRBV6-5 to TRBJ1-4, with a tentative D call TRBD1 (6 bases). The CDR3 sequence is 16 residues long. Germline V gene data show CDR1 as MNHEY and CDR2 as SVGAGI. V was clipped by 0 bases and J by 8 bases, with 16 bases between them. The CDR3 sequence is CASSYSKGSGVEKLFF. The CDR3 DNA sequence: TGTGCCAGCAGTTACTCGAAGGGATCAGGGGTCGAAAAACTGTTTTTT.

The V and J genes are TRBV29-1 and TRBJ1-4; D is unclear. Trimming removed 4 bases from V and 5 bases from J, with 8 bases in between. Germline V gene sequence: CDR1 SQVTM, CDR2 ANQGSEA. CDR3 length: 12 residues. The DNA for the CDR3 is TGCAGCGTTGTTTCCCCAAATGAAAAACTGTTTTTT. Translated, it gives CSVVSPNEKLFF.

The V and J genes are TRBV5-6 and TRBJ2-5; D is ambiguous. Germline V lookup: CDR1 SGHDT, CDR2 YYEEEE. The CDR3 extends over 11 amino acids. V was shortened by 0 bases and J by 5 bases, with 2 bases between the two germline ends. DNA of the CDR3: TGTGCCAGCAGCTTGGCGGAGACCCAGTACTTC. This gives the protein CASSLAETQYF. Complete variable domain (other parts from reference TRBV5-6 and TRBJ2-5): DAGVTQSPTHLIKTRGQQVTLRCSPKSGHDTVSWYQQALGQGPQFIFQYYEEEERQRGNFPDRFSGHQFPNYSSELNVNALLLGDSALYLCASSLAETQYFGPGTRLLVL.

This clone showed up just a few times. J is TRBJ2-5 and V is TRBV5-5; 8 nucleotides align to TRBD1. Germline CDR1 reads SGHKS; CDR2 reads YYEKEE (reference sequence). The trim removed 3 bases at V and 4 bases at J, leaving 5 bases unmatched. The CDR3 contains 14 residues. Here the CDR3 reads CASSSDRGAETQYF. The CDR3 DNA is TGTGCCAGCAGCTCTGACAGGGGAGCAGAGACCCAGTACTTC.

V gene TRBV2 combines with J gene TRBJ1-1; perhaps TRBD1 as D (6 bases). With 6 bases removed from V and 0 bases from J, the gap between germline ends came to 11 bases. This CDR3 region has 14 residues. Germline V gene lookup returns CDR1 SNHLY and CDR2 FYNNEI. As DNA, the CDR3 is TGTGCCAGCAGCGTCGAGGGGGTGAACACTGAAGCTTTCTTT. It yields the protein CASSVEGVNTEAFF.

The chain is built from TRBV9 and TRBJ1-2, with 7 bases lining up with TRBD1. V was pared by 4 bases and J by 4 bases, with 4 bases of the junction left unmatched. Germline V gene sequence: CDR1 SGDLS, CDR2 YYNGEE. The CDR3 runs 13 residues. The CDR3 protein is CASSQTGLYGYTF. The CDR3 region has the DNA TGTGCCAGCAGCCAGACAGGGCTCTATGGCTACACCTTC.

The chain has TRBV9 and TRBJ2-1; a possible D gene is TRBD1 (6 bases). Trimming cost V 0 bases and J 5 bases, with 9 bases left between them. Per germline, CDR1 SGDLS and CDR2 YYNGEE. The CDR3 consists of 14 residues. The CDR3 region is CASSVEGVNNEQFF. CDR3 nucleotide sequence: TGTGCCAGCAGCGTAGAGGGGGTAAACAATGAGCAGTTCTTC. Combining the CDR3 with reference TRBV9 and TRBJ2-1 gives the whole variable domain DSGVTQTPKHLITATGQRVTLRCSPRSGDLSVYWYQQSLDQGLQFLIQYYNGEERAKGNILERFSAQQFPDLHSELNLSSLELGDSALYFCASSVEGVNNEQFFGPGTRLTVL.

The chain is built from TRBV20-1 and TRBJ1-2, with D hard to call. The germline V gene has CDR1 DFQATT and CDR2 SNEGSKA (reference sequence). V lost 3 bases to trimming and J lost 6 bases, with 8 bases between them. The CDR3 consists of 11 residues. This CDR3 reads CSASNGNGYTF. CDR3 DNA: TGCAGTGCTAGTAACGGGAATGGCTACACCTTC.

The table lists this clone with a count of one. The rearrangement uses TRBV19 and TRBJ1-5; the match to TRBD1 covers 7 bases. Germline V gives CDR1 LNHDA, CDR2 SQIVND (reference sequence). The CDR3 is 12 residues long. J was trimmed by 6 bases and V by 4 bases; bases with no gene match: 0. The CDR3 loop is CASSRQGQPQHF. The CDR3, as DNA: TGTGCCAGTAGTAGACAGGGTCAGCCCCAGCATTTT.

This chain links TRBV5-1 with TRBJ1-2, with 9 bases that match TRBD1. The CDR3 runs 15 residues. After removal of 2 bases from V and 4 bases from J, the junction contained 6 bases not matched to a gene. Germline V gives CDR1 SGHRS, CDR2 YFSETQ. For the CDR3, the DNA is TGCGCCAGCAGCTTAGAACAGGGGGCTGGCTATGGCTACACCTTC. This translates into CASSLEQGAGYGYTF.

The J gene is TRBJ1-2, the V gene TRBV28; D uncertain. The CDR3 totals 13 residues. With 5 bases removed from V and 3 bases from J, the gap between germline ends came to 10 bases. CDR1 and CDR2 (germline): MDHEN, SYDVKM. The CDR3 is CASSTGSYYGYTF. The CDR3 DNA is TGTGCCAGCAGTACCGGGAGTTACTATGGCTACACCTTC.

The rearrangement uses TRBV6-1 and TRBJ2-2; D is unclear. CDR1 is MNHNS and CDR2 is SASEGT in the germline V gene. The V end was cut by 6 bases, the J end by 0 bases, with 8 bases between. The CDR3 has 14 residues. The CDR3 reads CASSYNANTGELFF. Here the CDR3 DNA reads TGTGCCAGCAGCTATAACGCGAACACCGGGGAGCTGTTTTTT.

This clone was recorded only once. The sample has other DNA sequences that encode this CDR3 too. This chain connects TRBV29-1 to TRBJ1-2, with TRBD1 identical over 10 bases. The CDR3 has 13 residues. V trimming: 4 bases; J trimming: 3 bases; junction bases outside the gene matches: 2. Germline lookup yields CDR1 SQVTM and CDR2 ANQGSEA. This chain's CDR3 is CSVGQGADYGYTF. Written as DNA, the CDR3 is TGCAGCGTTGGACAGGGGGCTGACTATGGCTACACCTTC.

This chain joins TRBV4-2 and TRBJ2-1; 10 bases map to TRBD2. The CDR3 runs 16 residues. V shed 5 bases and J 3 bases; nucleotides not matched to a gene: 7. Germline V gene data show CDR1 as LGHNA and CDR2 as YNFKEQ. CDR3 sequence reads: CASSLSSGRNYNEQFF. The CDR3 DNA reads as TGTGCCAGCAGCTTAAGTAGCGGGAGGAACTACAATGAGCAGTTCTTC.

The V and J genes are TRBV6-1 and TRBJ2-7, with TRBD1 matching over 10 bases. CDR1 MNHNS and CDR2 SASEGT come from the germline V gene. Unmatched junction bases numbered 4, after V lost 6 bases and J lost 5 bases. CDR3 size: 13 residues. The CDR3, as DNA: TGTGCCAGCAGGGGACAGGGGTGGGACGAGCAGTACTTC. This encodes CASRGQGWDEQYF.

Here the CDR3 reads CASSSLILTGRNSPLHF. The CDR3 bases are TGTGCCAGCAGCTCACTTATACTGACAGGTCGGAATTCACCCCTCCACTTT. The chain combines TRBV7-8 with TRBJ1-6; D might be TRBD1 (6 bases). The CDR3 spans 17 residues. Trimming pared 4 bases from V and 7 bases from J, leaving 20 bases between. In germline, CDR1 is SGHVS, CDR2 FQNEAQ.

V usage is TRBV6-6 and J usage is TRBJ2-7, with 7 bases matching TRBD1. CDR1 and CDR2 (germline): MNHNY, SVGAGI (reference sequence). After removal of 0 bases from V and 5 bases from J, the junction contained 1 base not matched to a gene. This CDR3 region has 13 residues. The CDR3 nucleotides read TGTGCCAGCAGTTACTCACAGGGGAACGAGCAGTACTTC. Amino acid sequence: CASSYSQGNEQYF.

This chain connects TRBV10-3 to TRBJ1-1; 8 bases are a match to TRBD1. Trimming cost V 2 bases and J 5 bases; bases outside gene matches: 4. The CDR3 is made up of 14 amino acids. The germline V gene encodes CDR1 ENHRY and CDR2 SYGVKD. Here the CDR3 DNA reads TGTGCCATCAGTGAGCAGGGGGCGCGGACTGAAGCTTTCTTT. Translated, it gives CAISEQGARTEAFF.

The chain recombines TRBV7-9 with TRBJ1-5, with D possibly TRBD1 on 5 matching bases. The CDR3 length is 14 residues. From germline, CDR1 is SEHNR and CDR2 FQNEAQ (reference sequence). Trimming removed 5 bases at V and 2 bases at J, with 10 bases between. In nucleotides, the CDR3 is TGTGCCAGCAGCGACCCACAGGGCAATCAGCCCCAGCATTTT. This sequence encodes CASSDPQGNQPQHF.

In this sample, this clone turned up a few times. The CDR3 DNA is TGTGCCAGCAGTCCTGACAGACGAAATTCACCCCTCCACTTT. It specifies CASSPDRRNSPLHF. The genes are TRBV27 and TRBJ1-6; a possible D gene is TRBD1 (5 bases). V lost 5 bases to trimming and J lost 7 bases, with 12 bases between them. The germline CDR1 and CDR2 sequences are MNHEY and SMNVEV (reference sequence). CDR3 size: 14 residues.

The CDR3, as DNA: TGCGCCAGCACGCCTAGCGGGGACAATGAGCAGTTCTTC. As protein: CASTPSGDNEQFF. J is TRBJ2-1 and V is TRBV5-1; 9 positions agree with TRBD2. The germline V gene encodes CDR1 SGHRS and CDR2 YFSETQ. This CDR3 region has 13 residues. V gave up 6 bases and J gave up 5 bases; unmatched junction bases: 3.

This chain connects TRBV7-2 to TRBJ2-3; 10 nucleotides line up with TRBD2. Germline CDR1 reads SGHTA; CDR2 reads FQGNSA. With V trimmed by 2 bases and J by 3 bases, 5 bases remained unmatched. This CDR3 has 16 amino acids. The CDR3 sequence: CASSLSSGGVTDTQYF. The CDR3 nucleotides read TGTGCCAGCAGCTTATCTAGCGGGGGAGTTACAGATACGCAGTATTTT.

This chain joins TRBV27 and TRBJ2-7, with 11 bases fitting TRBD2. This CDR3 has 15 amino acids. The ends lost 3 bases at V and 4 bases at J; junction bases unmatched: 5. The germline gives CDR1 MNHEY, CDR2 SMNVEV (reference sequence). CDR3 loop: CASSFFRTSGYEQYF. The CDR3 DNA follows: TGTGCCAGCAGTTTCTTTCGGACTAGCGGGTACGAGCAGTACTTC.

The chain combines TRBV11-2 with TRBJ2-3, with D possibly being TRBD1 (5 bases). Germline V gene sequence: CDR1 SGHAT, CDR2 FQNNGV. The CDR3 runs to 14 residues. Trimming took off 4 bases at V and 2 bases at J, with 10 bases between the two ends. The CDR3 region has the DNA TGTGCCAGCAGCTATGGACACCCCACAGATACGCAGTATTTT. Translated, it gives CASSYGHPTDTQYF.